The present T cell receptor (beta chain) was sequenced within a study of PD-1 blockade in mismatch repair-deficient tumors. Findings and caveats of the study: Tumor-resident clones, often undetectable pretreatment in blood, expanded then contracted after pembrolizumab.

Regarding this clone: The antigen is unknown.

Data came from immunoSEQ multiplex PCR; TCRdb stores just in-frame clones and leaves some out. The table lists roughly 49,000 clones, around 77% of them singletons, with around 3.5% in the top ten. V lost 3 bases, J lost 0 bases, and 3 bases stayed unmatched. CDR1 is SGHRS and CDR2 is YFSETQ in the germline V gene. The CDR3 spans 14 residues. Every patient had mismatch repair deficiency by PCR or immunohistochemistry. The clonotype originates from an adult with mismatch repair-deficient cancer. The chain is built from TRBV5-1 and TRBJ2-7, with TRBD1 matching over 7 bases. The specimen comprised PBMCs, sampled before pembrolizumab treatment. The CDR3 DNA sequence: TGCGCCAGCAGCTGGACAGGAAACTCCTACGAGCAGTACTTC. This translates into CASSWTGNSYEQYF.